This TCR beta chain was recovered during a study of Ad26.COV2.S vaccination and SARS-CoV-2 variants (dated by TCRdb to the early 2020s). Some background on the complete study: Vaccine-arm donors were drawn from COV1001, a multicentre, randomized, double-blind, placebo-controlled phase I-IIa trial of Ad26.COV2.S in healthy adults. Dosing of Ad26.COV2.S was intramuscular, at either 5x10^10 or 1x10^11 viral particles, delivered as one shot or as two shots spaced 56 days apart. TCRbeta repertoire sequencing was used to assess the specificity and breadth of SARS-CoV-2-reactive T cell receptors after Ad26.COV2.S vaccination. A total of approximately 30 samples were included in the TCR-sequenced set, comprising roughly 20 Ad26.COV2.S vaccine recipients, 5 placebo recipients and 8 SARS-CoV-2 convalescent individuals. Trial participants were randomized into five groups of five: low-dose or high-dose Ad26.COV2.S given once or twice, or placebo on both occasions. Throughout the experiments and outcome assessment, investigators stayed blinded to trial group allocation. What the study reported, not specific to this receptor: Non-spike TCR breadth was comparable between vaccine and placebo recipients, consistent with the vaccine containing only spike. After vaccination, spike-specific CD8+ and CD4+ T cell responses were reported to show substantial breadth. Compared with placebo recipients, Ad26.COV2.S recipients showed higher spike-specific TCR breadth (P = 0.0014). The authors noted that total T cell responses may have been underestimated by the TCR breadth and depth analyses. The study was not powered for comparison of responses between vaccine doses or regimens.

About this clone itself: Its antigen target is currently unknown. No base quality information exists; no much larger clone differs at one position.

The immunoSEQ Assay was used to sequence TCRbeta CDR3 regions. After extraction, genomic DNA underwent amplification by bias-controlled multiplex PCR, followed by high-throughput sequencing. The original methods were these. To quantify the absolute abundance of every unique TCRbeta CDR3 region, sequences were collapsed and filtered. T cell fraction was estimated by normalizing TCRbeta template counts to usable DNA, with usable DNA measured through amplification of reference genes found in all nucleated cells. Repertoire TCRs were annotated as SARS-CoV-2-specific when V gene, CDR3 amino acid sequence and J gene were exactly matched to a known reactive TCR set. The reference SARS-CoV-2 TCR set came from MIRA and was filtered for enrichment in COVID-19-positive ImmuneCODE repertoires, removing public or cross-reactive TCRs. Using the MIRA antigens, annotated TCRs were further analysed by specific ORF or by position within an ORF. Depth was the summed frequency of annotated unique rearrangements, while breadth was defined as annotated unique rearrangements over total unique productive rearrangements. Two-sided Wilcoxon rank-sum tests were used to compare TCR breadth between groups. Held by TCRdb, this immuneACCESS table contains in-frame sequences only and omits some clones. Under half of the omission traces to an unresolved V gene where checked; the cause of the rest is unknown. The V and J calls and clone size come from that table; D and trimming were worked out from the DNA. For this sample there are approximately 410,000 clones; 88% appear just once. Approximately 4% of the sample goes to the ten largest clones.

The sample's treatment or condition label, decoded: about 20 received Ad26.COV2.S at low or high dose, single or two shots; about 5 received placebo; per-sample allocation not given. Repertoires of vaccine and placebo recipients were sequenced from samples collected on day 63 after the first injection. Cohort 1b enrolled about two dozen adults aged 18-55 years at a single site in Boston, USA, between 29 July and 7 August 2020. Ad26.COV2.S was a replication-incompetent adenovirus type 26 vector that expressed a prefusion-stabilized SARS-CoV-2 spike protein derived from the original Wuhan strain. The sample here was peripheral blood, taken in a trial of Ad26.COV2.S vaccine versus placebo. The source is a person between 18 and 65 years old who received the Ad26.COV2.S COVID-19 vaccine or a placebo.

The nucleotide sequence reads as follows: TGTGCCAGCAGCTTAGTGGGCAGGACTAATGAAAAACTGTTTTTT. The resulting protein is CASSLVGRTNEKLFF. The rearranged chain carries TRBV7-2 and TRBJ1-4; confidence is insufficient to name the D gene. CDR1 is given as SGHTA and CDR2 as FQGNSA, both from the germline V gene. Relative to germline, V is 1 base shorter and J is 2 bases shorter, with 8 bases between their ends. The CDR3 measures 15 amino acids from cysteine to phenylalanine. CDR3 DNA only is kept here, 45 bases in frame from base 1.